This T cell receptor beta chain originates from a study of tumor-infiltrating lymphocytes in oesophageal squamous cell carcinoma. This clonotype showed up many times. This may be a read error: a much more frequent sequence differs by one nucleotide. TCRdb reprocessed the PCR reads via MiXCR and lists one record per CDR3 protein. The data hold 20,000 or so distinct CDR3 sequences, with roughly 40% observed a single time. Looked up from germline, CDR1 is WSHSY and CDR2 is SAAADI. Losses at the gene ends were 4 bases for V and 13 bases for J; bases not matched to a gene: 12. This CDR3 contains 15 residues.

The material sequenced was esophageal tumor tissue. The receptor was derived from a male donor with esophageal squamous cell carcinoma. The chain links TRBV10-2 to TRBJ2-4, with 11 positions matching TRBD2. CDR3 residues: CASSVGTSGYNEQYF. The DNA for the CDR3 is TGCGCCAGCAGTGTAGGGACTAGCGGCTACAATGAGCAGTACTTC.